The present TCR beta chain was sequenced within a study of blood T cell repertoires in COVID-19. Only in-frame clones appear in the TCRdb table, and some are missing; sequencing was by immunoSEQ multiplex PCR. Counted here are 250,000 to 300,000 clones, roughly 87% occurring once; the ten biggest clones make up about 2%. Germline V lookup: CDR1 SGHNT, CDR2 YYREEE (reference sequence). This CDR3 region has 14 residues. Trimming shortened V by 1 base and J by 3 bases, and 10 bases separated the two germline ends. This chain uses TRBV5-4 with TRBJ1-1; possibly TRBD1 for D (6 bases). The sequence came from a woman aged 45-60 years who had recovered from COVID-19. Sequencing was done on a sample of peripheral blood. The CDR3 protein is CASSLTGSDTEAFF. The DNA for the CDR3 is TGTGCCAGCAGCTTGACAGGGTCAGACACTGAAGCTTTCTTT. The complete variable domain, with remaining parts taken from reference TRBV5-4 and TRBJ1-1, reads ETGVTQSPTHLIKTRGQQVTLRCSSQSGHNTVSWYQQALGQGPQFIFQYYREEENGRGNFPPRFSGLQFPNYSSELNVNALELDDSALYLCASSLTGSDTEAFFGQGTRLTVV.